This T cell receptor (beta chain) stems from a study of cytomegalovirus exposure and HLA in healthy donors. The wider study: The same platform was used for the 90 to 150 validation repertoires as for the roughly 700 first-cohort repertoires, as reported in a later analysis.

Clones were sequenced by immunoSEQ multiplex PCR, and TCRdb holds only the in-frame ones, with some missing. The sample lists some 140,000 clones; around four fifths were seen once. The V gene end was trimmed by 2 bases and the J gene end by 4 bases; junction bases not matched to a gene: 8. The CDR3 covers 15 residues. Germline lookup yields CDR1 SQVTM and CDR2 ANQGSEA. This sequence was found in a man aged 25-45 years in good health and CMV-seropositive. V gene TRBV29-1 combines with J gene TRBJ2-7, with TRBD2 matching over 10 bases. Sequencing input: PBMCs. CDR3 in DNA: TGCAGCGTTGAAAGAAACAGCGGGGGGGGTTACGAGCAGTACTTC. It translates to CSVERNSGGGYEQYF.